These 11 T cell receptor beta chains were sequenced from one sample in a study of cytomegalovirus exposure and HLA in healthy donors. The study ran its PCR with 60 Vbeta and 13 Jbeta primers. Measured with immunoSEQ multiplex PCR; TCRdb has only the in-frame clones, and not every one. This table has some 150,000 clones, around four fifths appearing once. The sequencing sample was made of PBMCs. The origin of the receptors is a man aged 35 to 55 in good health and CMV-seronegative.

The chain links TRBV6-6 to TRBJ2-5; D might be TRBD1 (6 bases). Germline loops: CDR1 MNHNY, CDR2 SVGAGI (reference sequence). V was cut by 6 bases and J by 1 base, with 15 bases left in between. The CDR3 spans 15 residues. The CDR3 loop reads CASSQRQDFQETQYF. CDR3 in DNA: TGTGCCAGCAGCCAACGACAGGATTTCCAAGAGACCCAGTACTTC.

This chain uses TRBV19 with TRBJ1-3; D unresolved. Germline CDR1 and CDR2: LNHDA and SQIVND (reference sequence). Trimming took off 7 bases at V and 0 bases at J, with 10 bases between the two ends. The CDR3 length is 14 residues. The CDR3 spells CASTATFSGNTIYF. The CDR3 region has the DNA TGTGCCAGTACCGCCACATTCTCTGGAAACACCATATATTTT.

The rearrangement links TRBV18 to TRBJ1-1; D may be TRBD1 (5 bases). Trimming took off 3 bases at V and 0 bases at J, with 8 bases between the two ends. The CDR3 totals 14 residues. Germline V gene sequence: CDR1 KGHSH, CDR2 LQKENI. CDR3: CASSPGHLNTEAFF. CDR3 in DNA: TGTGCCAGCTCACCCGGACACCTGAACACTGAAGCTTTCTTT.

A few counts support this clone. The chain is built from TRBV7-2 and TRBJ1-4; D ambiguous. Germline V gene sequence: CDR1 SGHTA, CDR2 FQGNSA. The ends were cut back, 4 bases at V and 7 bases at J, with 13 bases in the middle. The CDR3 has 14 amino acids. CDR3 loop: CASSSLVGPEKLFF. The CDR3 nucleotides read TGTGCCAGCAGCTCTCTAGTCGGTCCTGAAAAACTGTTTTTT.

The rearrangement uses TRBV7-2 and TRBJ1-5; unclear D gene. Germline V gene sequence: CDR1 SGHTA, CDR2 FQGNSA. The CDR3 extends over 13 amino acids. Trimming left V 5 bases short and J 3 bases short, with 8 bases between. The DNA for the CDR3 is TGTGCCAGCAGCCGGGGTGTCAATCAGCCCCAGCATTTT. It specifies CASSRGVNQPQHF.

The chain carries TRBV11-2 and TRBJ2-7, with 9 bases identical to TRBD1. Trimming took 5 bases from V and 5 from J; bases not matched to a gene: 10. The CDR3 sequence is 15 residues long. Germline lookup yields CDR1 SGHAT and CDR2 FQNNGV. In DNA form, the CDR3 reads TGTGCCAGCAGCACGGTACAGGGGGCGCGCCACGAGCAGTACTTC. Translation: CASSTVQGARHEQYF.

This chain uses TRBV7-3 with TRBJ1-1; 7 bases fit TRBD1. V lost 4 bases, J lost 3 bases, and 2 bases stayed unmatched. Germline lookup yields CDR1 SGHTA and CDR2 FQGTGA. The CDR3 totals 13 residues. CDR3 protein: CASSSQGDTEAFF. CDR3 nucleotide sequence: TGTGCCAGCAGCTCTCAGGGGGACACTGAAGCTTTCTTT.

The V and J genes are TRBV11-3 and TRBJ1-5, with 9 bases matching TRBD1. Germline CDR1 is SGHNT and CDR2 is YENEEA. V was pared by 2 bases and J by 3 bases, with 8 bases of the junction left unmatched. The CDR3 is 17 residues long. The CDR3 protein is CASSLTPGQGNNQPQHF. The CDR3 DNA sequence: TGTGCCAGCAGCTTAACCCCCGGACAGGGGAACAATCAGCCCCAGCATTTT.

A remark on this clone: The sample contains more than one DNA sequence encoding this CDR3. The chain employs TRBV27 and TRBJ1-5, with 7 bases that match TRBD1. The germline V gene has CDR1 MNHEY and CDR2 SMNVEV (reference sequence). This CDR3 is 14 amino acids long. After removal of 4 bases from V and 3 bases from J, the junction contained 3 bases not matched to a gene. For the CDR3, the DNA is TGTGCCAGCAGTTCAACAGGGGTCAATCAGCCCCAGCATTTT. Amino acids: CASSSTGVNQPQHF.

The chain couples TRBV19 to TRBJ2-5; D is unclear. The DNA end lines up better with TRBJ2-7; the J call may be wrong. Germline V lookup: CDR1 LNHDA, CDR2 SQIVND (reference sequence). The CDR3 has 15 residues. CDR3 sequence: CASSRWWRVLYEQYF. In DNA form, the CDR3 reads TGTGCCAGTAGCCGGTGGTGGAGAGTACTCTACGAGCAGTACTTC.

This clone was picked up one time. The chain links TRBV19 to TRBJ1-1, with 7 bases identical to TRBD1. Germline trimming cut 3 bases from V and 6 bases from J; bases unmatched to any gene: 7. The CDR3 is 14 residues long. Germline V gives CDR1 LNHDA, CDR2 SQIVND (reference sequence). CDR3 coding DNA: TGTGCCAGTAGTATCGACAGGGAGGCTTCTGAAGCTTTCTTT. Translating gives CASSIDREASEAFF.